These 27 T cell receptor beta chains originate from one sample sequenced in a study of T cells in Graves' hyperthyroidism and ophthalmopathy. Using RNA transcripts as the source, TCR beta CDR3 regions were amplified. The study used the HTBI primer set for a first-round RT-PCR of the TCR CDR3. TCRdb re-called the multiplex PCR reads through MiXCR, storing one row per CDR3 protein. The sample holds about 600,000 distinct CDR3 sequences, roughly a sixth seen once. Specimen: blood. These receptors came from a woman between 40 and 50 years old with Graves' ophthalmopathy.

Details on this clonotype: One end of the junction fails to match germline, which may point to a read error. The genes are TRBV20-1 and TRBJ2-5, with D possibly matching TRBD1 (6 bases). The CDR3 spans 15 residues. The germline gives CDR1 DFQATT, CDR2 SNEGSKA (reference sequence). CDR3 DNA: TGCAGTGCTAGAAGTGTGGGACACCCCCAAGAGACCCAGCACTTC. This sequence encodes CSARSVGHPQETQHF.

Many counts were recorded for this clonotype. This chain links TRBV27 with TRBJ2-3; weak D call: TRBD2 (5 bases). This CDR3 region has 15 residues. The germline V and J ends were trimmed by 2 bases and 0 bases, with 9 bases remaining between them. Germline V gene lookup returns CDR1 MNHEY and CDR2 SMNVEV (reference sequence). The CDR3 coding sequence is TGTGCCAGCAGTTTAGAGGGTTCTAGCACAGATACGCAGTATTTT. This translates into CASSLEGSSTDTQYF.

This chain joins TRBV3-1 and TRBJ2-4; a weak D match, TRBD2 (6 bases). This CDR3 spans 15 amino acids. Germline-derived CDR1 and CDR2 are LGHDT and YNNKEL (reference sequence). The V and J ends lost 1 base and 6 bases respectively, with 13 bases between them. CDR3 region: CASSQVAGRSNIQYF. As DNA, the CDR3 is TGTGCCAGCAGCCAAGTGGCAGGGAGGTCAAACATTCAGTACTTC.

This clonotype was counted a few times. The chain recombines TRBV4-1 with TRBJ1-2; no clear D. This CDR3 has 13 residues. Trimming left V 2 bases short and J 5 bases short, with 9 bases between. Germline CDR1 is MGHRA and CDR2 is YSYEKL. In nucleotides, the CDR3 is TGCGCCAGCAGCCAAATGACGGTGTATGGCTACACCTTC. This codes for CASSQMTVYGYTF.

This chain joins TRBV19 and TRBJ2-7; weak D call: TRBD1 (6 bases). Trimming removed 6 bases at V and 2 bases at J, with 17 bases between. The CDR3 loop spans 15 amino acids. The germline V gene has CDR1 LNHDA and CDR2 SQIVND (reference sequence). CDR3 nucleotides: TGTGCCAGTAGCCCCGCGACAGGCCATACCTACGAGCAGTACTTC. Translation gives CASSPATGHTYEQYF.

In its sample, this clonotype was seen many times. CDR3 region: CASKGAGLAGEQYF. The CDR3 DNA is TGTGCCAGCAAAGGCGCGGGACTAGCGGGGGAACAGTACTTC. V usage is TRBV2 and J usage is TRBJ2-7; 14 bases fit TRBD2. The CDR3 sequence is 14 residues long. Germline V gene sequence: CDR1 SNHLY, CDR2 FYNNEI. J gave up 10 bases and V 7 bases, and 9 bases lay outside the gene matches.

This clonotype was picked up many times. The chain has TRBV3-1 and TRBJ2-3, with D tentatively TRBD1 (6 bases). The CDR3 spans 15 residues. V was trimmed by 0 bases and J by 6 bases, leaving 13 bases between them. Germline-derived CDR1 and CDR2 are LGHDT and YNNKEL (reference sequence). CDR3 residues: CASSQDVQGRDTQYF. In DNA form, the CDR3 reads TGTGCCAGCAGCCAAGATGTCCAGGGGCGGGATACGCAGTATTTT.

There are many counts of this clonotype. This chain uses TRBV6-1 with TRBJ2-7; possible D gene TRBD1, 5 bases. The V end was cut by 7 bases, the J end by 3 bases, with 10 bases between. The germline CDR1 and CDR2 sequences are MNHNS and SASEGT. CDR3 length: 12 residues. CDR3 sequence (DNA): TGTGCCAGCAAAGACAGATACTACGAGCAGTACTTC. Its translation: CASKDRYYEQYF.

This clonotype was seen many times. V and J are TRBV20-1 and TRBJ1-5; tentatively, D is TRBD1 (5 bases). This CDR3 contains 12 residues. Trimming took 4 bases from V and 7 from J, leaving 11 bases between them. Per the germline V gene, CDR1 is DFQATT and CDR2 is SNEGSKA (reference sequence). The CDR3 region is CSATLDSQPQHF. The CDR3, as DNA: TGCAGTGCTACCCTAGACAGCCAGCCCCAGCATTTT.

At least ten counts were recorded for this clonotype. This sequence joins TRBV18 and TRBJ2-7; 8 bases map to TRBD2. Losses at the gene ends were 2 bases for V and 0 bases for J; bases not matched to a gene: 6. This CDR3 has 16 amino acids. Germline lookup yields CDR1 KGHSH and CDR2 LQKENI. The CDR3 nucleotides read TGTGCCAGCTCACCAAATGGACTAGCAGACTCCTACGAGCAGTACTTC. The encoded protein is CASSPNGLADSYEQYF.

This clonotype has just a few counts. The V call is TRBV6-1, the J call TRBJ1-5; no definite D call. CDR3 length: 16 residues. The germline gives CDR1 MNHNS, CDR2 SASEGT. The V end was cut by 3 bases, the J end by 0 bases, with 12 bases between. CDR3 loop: CASSEVGGSSNQPQHF. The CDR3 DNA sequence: TGTGCCAGCAGTGAGGTTGGAGGGAGTAGCAATCAGCCCCAGCATTTT.

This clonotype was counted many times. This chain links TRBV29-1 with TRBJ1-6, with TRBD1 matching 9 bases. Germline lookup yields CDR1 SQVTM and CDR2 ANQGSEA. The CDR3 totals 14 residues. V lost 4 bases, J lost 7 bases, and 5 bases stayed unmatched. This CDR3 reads CSVAEQGANSPLHF. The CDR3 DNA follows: TGCAGCGTTGCGGAACAGGGGGCAAATTCACCCCTCCACTTT. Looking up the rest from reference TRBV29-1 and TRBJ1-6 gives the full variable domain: SAVISQKPSRDICQRGTSLTIQCQVDSQVTMMFWYRQQPGQSLTLIATANQGSEATYESGFVIDKFPISRPNLTFSTLTVSNMSPEDSSIYLCSVAEQGANSPLHFGNGTRLTVT.

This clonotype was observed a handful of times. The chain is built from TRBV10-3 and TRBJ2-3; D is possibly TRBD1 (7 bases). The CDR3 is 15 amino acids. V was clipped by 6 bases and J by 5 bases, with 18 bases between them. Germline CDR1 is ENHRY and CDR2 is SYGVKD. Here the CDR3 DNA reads TGTGCCATCAGCCCGGGACAGAAGGAGGGAGATACGCAGTATTTT. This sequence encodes CAISPGQKEGDTQYF.

The CDR3 sequence is CASSPGQADAEAFF. The CDR3 DNA reads TGTGCCAGCTCACCGGGACAGGCGGATGCTGAAGCTTTCTTT. This chain uses TRBV18 with TRBJ1-1; 8 nucleotides match TRBD1. Germline CDR1 and CDR2: KGHSH and LQKENI. The trim removed 3 bases at V and 6 bases at J, leaving 6 bases unmatched. The CDR3 has 14 amino acids.

CDR3 sequence: CAWSKTAGDSPLHF. CDR3 in DNA: TGTGCCTGGAGCAAAACTGCGGGGGATTCACCCCTCCACTTT. The chain is built from TRBV30 and TRBJ1-6; the D gene is possibly TRBD1 (5 bases). The CDR3 consists of 14 residues. The V and J ends lost 3 bases and 8 bases respectively, with 14 bases between them. Germline loops: CDR1 GTSNPN, CDR2 SVGIG (reference sequence).

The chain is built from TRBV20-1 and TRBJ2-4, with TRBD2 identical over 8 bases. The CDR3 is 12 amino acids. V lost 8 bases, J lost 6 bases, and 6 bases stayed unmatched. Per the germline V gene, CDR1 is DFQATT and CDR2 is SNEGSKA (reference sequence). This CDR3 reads CSSAGAGNIQYF. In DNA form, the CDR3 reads TGCAGTTCAGCGGGAGCCGGAAACATTCAGTACTTC.

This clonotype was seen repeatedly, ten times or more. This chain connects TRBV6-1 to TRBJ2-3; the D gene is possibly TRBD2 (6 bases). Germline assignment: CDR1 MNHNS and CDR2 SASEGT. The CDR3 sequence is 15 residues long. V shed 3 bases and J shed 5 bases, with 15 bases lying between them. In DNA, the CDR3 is TGTGCCAGCAGTGACTCTCGCGGGGAGATAGATACGCAGTATTTT. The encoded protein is CASSDSRGEIDTQYF.

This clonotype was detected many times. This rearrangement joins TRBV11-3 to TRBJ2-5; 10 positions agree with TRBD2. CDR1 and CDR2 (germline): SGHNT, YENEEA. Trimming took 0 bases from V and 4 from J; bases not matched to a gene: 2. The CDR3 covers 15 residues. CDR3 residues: CASSLDSSGGETQYF. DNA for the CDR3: TGTGCCAGCAGCTTAGATTCTAGCGGGGGAGAGACCCAGTACTTC.

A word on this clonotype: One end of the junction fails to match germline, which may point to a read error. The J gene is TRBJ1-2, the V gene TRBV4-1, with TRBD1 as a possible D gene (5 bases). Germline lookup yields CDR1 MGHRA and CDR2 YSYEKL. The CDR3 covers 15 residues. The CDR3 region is CASSRHGQDNYGCTF. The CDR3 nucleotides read TGCGCCAGCAGCCGCCACGGGCAGGACAACTATGGCTGCACCTTC.

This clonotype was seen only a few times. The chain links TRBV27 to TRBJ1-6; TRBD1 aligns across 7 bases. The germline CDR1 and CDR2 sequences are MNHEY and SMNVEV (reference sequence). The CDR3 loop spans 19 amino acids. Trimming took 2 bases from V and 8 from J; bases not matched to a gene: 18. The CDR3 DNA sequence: TGTGCCAGCAGTTTACAAAAGGTCCGACAGGGAGGAATGGATTCACCCCTCCACTTT. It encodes CASSLQKVRQGGMDSPLHF.

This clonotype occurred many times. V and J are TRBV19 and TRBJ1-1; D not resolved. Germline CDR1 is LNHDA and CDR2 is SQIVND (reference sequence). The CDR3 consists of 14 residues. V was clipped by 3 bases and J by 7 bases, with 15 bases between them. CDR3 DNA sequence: TGTGCCAGTAGTATTGAGGCCCTCGGTAGTGAAGCTTTCTTT. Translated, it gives CASSIEALGSEAFF.

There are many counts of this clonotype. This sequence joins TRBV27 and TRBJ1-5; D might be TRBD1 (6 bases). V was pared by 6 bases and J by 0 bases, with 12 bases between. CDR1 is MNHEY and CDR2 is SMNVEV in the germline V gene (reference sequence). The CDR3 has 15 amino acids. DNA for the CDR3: TGTGCCAGCAGGACCAGGGGTGGTAGCAATCAGCCCCAGCATTTT. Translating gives CASRTRGGSNQPQHF.

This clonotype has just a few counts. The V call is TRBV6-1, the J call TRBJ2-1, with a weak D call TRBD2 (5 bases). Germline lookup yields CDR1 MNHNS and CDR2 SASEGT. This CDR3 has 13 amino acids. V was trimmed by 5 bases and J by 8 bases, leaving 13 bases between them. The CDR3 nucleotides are TGTGCCAGCAGTCTTCTAGCAGTCCATGAGCAGTTCTTC. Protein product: CASSLLAVHEQFF.

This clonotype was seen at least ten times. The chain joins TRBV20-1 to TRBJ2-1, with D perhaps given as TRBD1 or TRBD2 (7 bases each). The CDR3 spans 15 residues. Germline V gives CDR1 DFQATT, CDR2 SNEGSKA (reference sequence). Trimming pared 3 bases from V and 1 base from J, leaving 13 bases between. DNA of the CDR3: TGCAGTGCTAGGACAGGGCGGGGGTCCTACAATGAGCAGTTCTTC. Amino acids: CSARTGRGSYNEQFF.

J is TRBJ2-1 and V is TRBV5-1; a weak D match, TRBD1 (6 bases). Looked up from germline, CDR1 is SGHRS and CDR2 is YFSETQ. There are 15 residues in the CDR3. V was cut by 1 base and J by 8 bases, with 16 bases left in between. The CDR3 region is CASSLPGRGDYEQFF. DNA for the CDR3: TGCGCCAGCAGCTTGCCCGGCAGGGGAGATTATGAGCAGTTCTTC. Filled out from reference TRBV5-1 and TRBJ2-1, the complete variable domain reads KAGVTQTPRYLIKTRGQQVTLSCSPISGHRSVSWYQQTPGQGLQFLFEYFSETQRNKGNFPGRFSGRQFSNSRSEMNVSTLELGDSALYLCASSLPGRGDYEQFFGPGTRLTVL.

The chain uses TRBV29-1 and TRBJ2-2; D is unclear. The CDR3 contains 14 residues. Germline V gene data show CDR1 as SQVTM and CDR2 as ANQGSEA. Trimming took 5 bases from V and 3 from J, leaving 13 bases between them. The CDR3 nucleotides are TGCAGCGTTTCCCCCCCATCGGACACCGGGGAGCTGTTTTTT. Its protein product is CSVSPPSDTGELFF.

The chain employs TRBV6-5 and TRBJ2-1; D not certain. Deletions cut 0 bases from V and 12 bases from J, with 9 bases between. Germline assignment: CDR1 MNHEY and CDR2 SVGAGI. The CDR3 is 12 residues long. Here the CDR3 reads CASSYSGSGQFF. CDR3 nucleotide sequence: TGTGCCAGCAGTTACTCTGGTTCGGGGCAGTTCTTC.